What follows describes a single T cell receptor (beta chain). What it binds is not known. Germline V gives CDR1 MDHEN, CDR2 SYDVKM. Trimming removed 10 bases from V and 3 bases from J, with 18 bases in between. The CDR3 totals 14 residues. The source of the sample is a study of cytotoxic CD8 clonotypes in ibrutinib-treated CLL. Study context: The sample average was roughly 240,000 productive templates and approximately 94,000 productive rearrangements. General study findings and limits: Baseline clonality exceeded age-matched healthy donors and tracked circulating CD8+ T-cell counts.

The method was immunoSEQ multiplex PCR; TCRdb's version includes in-frame clones alone and lacks a portion of them. The sample lists roughly 250,000 clones, under 75% seen once, with approximately 15% in the top ten. This rearrangement joins TRBV28 to TRBJ2-5; TRBD1 is a possible D gene (6 bases). The source material was PBMCs, sampled after 24 months of ibrutinib treatment. This clonotype was obtained from a human donor with chronic lymphocytic leukemia. The CDR3 DNA reads TGTGCCACCATTTCCGGGACACCAGAAGAGACCCAGTACTTC. Its translation: CATISGTPEETQYF.